Listed here are 27 T cell receptor beta chains from one sample, sequenced in a study of CD8+ T cells in alopecia areata. After isolation, RNA underwent reverse transcription to generate cDNA as the sequencing template. Assay used: immunoSEQ multiplex PCR; TCRdb lists only in-frame clones, some missing. This table has 100,000 to 150,000 clones, around two fifths appearing once. The sequencing sample was made of CD4+ T cells sorted from blood. These receptors were taken from a human donor with alopecia areata.

This chain joins TRBV5-1 and TRBJ1-1; no clear D. Germline V gene sequence: CDR1 SGHRS, CDR2 YFSETQ. The V end lost 4 bases, the J end lost 0 bases, and 7 bases lay between the germline ends. This CDR3 spans 13 amino acids. Here the CDR3 DNA reads TGCGCCAGCAGCCCGTTCATGAACACTGAAGCTTTCTTT. Translating gives CASSPFMNTEAFF.

The V call is TRBV30, the J call TRBJ2-7; D might be TRBD1 (6 bases). Germline loops: CDR1 GTSNPN, CDR2 SVGIG (reference sequence). This CDR3 contains 12 residues. V lost 5 bases and J lost 6, with 14 bases in between. CDR3 nucleotides: TGTGCCTGGTCGAAACAGGGTGTCGAGCAGTACTTC. It translates to CAWSKQGVEQYF.

This clone was counted between two and nine times. CDR3 coding DNA: TGCAGCGTTTTAAGAGTCAACCCCTACGAGCAGTACTTC. This codes for CSVLRVNPYEQYF. This chain uses TRBV29-1 with TRBJ2-7, with D hard to call. Germline V gene lookup returns CDR1 SQVTM and CDR2 ANQGSEA. Trimming left V 5 bases short and J 2 bases short, with 13 bases between. The CDR3 runs 13 residues.

The rearrangement uses TRBV10-3 and TRBJ1-2, with no clear D. Germline-derived CDR1 and CDR2 are ENHRY and SYGVKD. Trimming took off 2 bases at V and 4 bases at J, with 5 bases between the two ends. This CDR3 region has 12 residues. The CDR3 region has the DNA TGTGCCATCAGTGAGGCAGGCTATGGCTACACCTTC. Translated: CAISEAGYGYTF.

J is TRBJ2-1 and V is TRBV5-4; D is uncertain. The CDR3 extends over 13 amino acids. Trimming removed 0 bases from V and 5 bases from J, with 6 bases in between. CDR1 and CDR2 (germline): SGHNT, YYREEE (reference sequence). CDR3: CASSLVSHNEQFF. The CDR3 coding sequence is TGTGCCAGCAGCTTGGTTTCTCACAATGAGCAGTTCTTC.

This clone showed up just a few times. This rearrangement joins TRBV25-1 to TRBJ2-7; 11 positions agree with TRBD2. Germline CDR1 and CDR2: MGHDK and SYGVNS. The V gene end was trimmed by 7 bases and the J gene end by 3 bases; junction bases not matched to a gene: 2. CDR3 length: 13 residues. The CDR3 region is CASTLAGGYEQYF. For the CDR3, the DNA is TGTGCCAGCACTCTAGCGGGAGGCTACGAGCAGTACTTC.

This chain joins TRBV15 and TRBJ1-5; 9 positions agree with TRBD1. After removal of 1 base from V and 0 bases from J, the junction contained 4 bases not matched to a gene. The CDR3 runs 17 residues. CDR1 and CDR2 (germline): LNHNV, YYDKDF (reference sequence). CDR3 region: CATSRGDRAVSNQPQHF. CDR3 nucleotide sequence: TGTGCCACCAGCAGAGGGGACAGGGCTGTTAGCAATCAGCCCCAGCATTTT. The full variable domain, its missing parts supplied by reference TRBV15 and TRBJ1-5, is DAMVIQNPRYQVTQFGKPVTLSCSQTLNHNVMYWYQQKSSQAPKLLFHYYDKDFNNEADTPDNFQSRRPNTSFCFLDIRSPGLGDTAMYLCATSRGDRAVSNQPQHFGDGTRLSIL.

The chain couples TRBV7-2 to TRBJ2-7; D gene uncertain. Germline V CDR1 and CDR2: SGHTA, FQGNSA. This CDR3 spans 12 amino acids. V was clipped by 5 bases and J by 3 bases, with 8 bases between them. The CDR3 sequence: CASSLWGYEQYF. Written as DNA, the CDR3 is TGTGCCAGCAGCCTCTGGGGCTACGAGCAGTACTTC.

This chain links TRBV2 with TRBJ2-7; D may be TRBD1 (5 bases). Trimming took 8 bases from V and 3 from J, leaving 5 bases between them. Germline lookup yields CDR1 SNHLY and CDR2 FYNNEI. The CDR3 contains 10 residues. Written as DNA, the CDR3 is TGTGCCAGCGGACACTACGAGCAGTACTTC. Amino acids: CASGHYEQYF.

The chain links TRBV30 to TRBJ1-1; possible D gene TRBD1, 6 bases. In germline, CDR1 is GTSNPN, CDR2 SVGIG (reference sequence). V gave up 0 bases and J gave up 1 base, with 12 bases separating them. The CDR3 totals 15 residues. As DNA, the CDR3 is TGTGCCTGGAGTGTCAGGGGTAGCACGAACACTGAAGCTTTCTTT. Translating gives CAWSVRGSTNTEAFF.

The V call is TRBV2, the J call TRBJ1-5, with 8 bases that match TRBD1. Trimming at V came to 5 bases and at J to 5 bases, leaving 11 bases not matched to a gene. The CDR3 is 16 residues long. Germline values: CDR1 SNHLY, CDR2 FYNNEI. The CDR3: CASSSMGGQGYQPQHF. The CDR3 nucleotides are TGTGCCAGCAGTTCCATGGGAGGACAGGGATATCAGCCCCAGCATTTT.

The rearrangement links TRBV7-2 to TRBJ1-5, with D unresolved. V dropped 1 base and J dropped 6 bases, with 7 bases sitting between them. The length of the CDR3 is 13 residues. Looked up from germline, CDR1 is SGHTA and CDR2 is FQGNSA. Here the CDR3 DNA reads TGTGCCAGCAGCTTAGACCCCCTTCAGCCCCAGCATTTT. This codes for CASSLDPLQPQHF.

In this sample, this clone turned up once. The J gene is TRBJ2-4, the V gene TRBV4-3, with 8 bases identical to TRBD2. Germline V gene sequence: CDR1 LGHNA, CDR2 YSLEER. The CDR3 contains 17 residues. The junction had 5 bases not matched to a gene; V was cut back by 0 bases and J by 1 base. CDR3 in DNA: TGCGCCAGCAGCCAAGATTGGACGGGGGGGGCCAAAAACATTCAGTACTTC. It is translated as CASSQDWTGGAKNIQYF.

The J gene is TRBJ2-1, the V gene TRBV5-1; TRBD2 is a possible D gene (6 bases). V lost 2 bases and J lost 7, with 13 bases in between. CDR3 length: 14 residues. Looked up from germline, CDR1 is SGHRS and CDR2 is YFSETQ. CDR3 sequence reads: CASSLMPGRNEQFF. CDR3 nucleotide sequence: TGCGCCAGCAGCTTAATGCCAGGGAGGAATGAGCAGTTCTTC.

This chain joins TRBV19 and TRBJ2-1; D not certain. Trimming left V 3 bases short and J 9 bases short, with 12 bases between. The germline gives CDR1 LNHDA, CDR2 SQIVND (reference sequence). The length of the CDR3 is 13 residues. The CDR3 DNA reads as TGTGCCAGTAGTATCCGGGCAGAAAGTGAGCAGTTCTTC. Translation gives CASSIRAESEQFF.

This clone was seen only a few times. The chain combines TRBV7-2 with TRBJ1-1, with D unclear. Germline values: CDR1 SGHTA, CDR2 FQGNSA. This CDR3 is built from 12 residues. Trimming took off 5 bases at V and 1 base at J, with 5 bases between the two ends. The CDR3 spells CASSVQNTEAFF. CDR3 in DNA: TGTGCCAGCAGCGTTCAGAACACTGAAGCTTTCTTT.

V gene TRBV9 combines with J gene TRBJ1-5; tentatively, D is TRBD1 (5 bases). This CDR3 is 15 amino acids long. Germline V gene sequence: CDR1 SGDLS, CDR2 YYNGEE. The ends were cut back, 0 bases at V and 5 bases at J, with 12 bases in the middle. The CDR3 nucleotides are TGTGCCAGCAGCGTAGATCCGGGACCAGATCAGCCCCAGCATTTT. The encoded protein is CASSVDPGPDQPQHF.

The genes are TRBV5-1 and TRBJ1-5; D might be TRBD1 (6 bases). Germline lookup yields CDR1 SGHRS and CDR2 YFSETQ. The CDR3 has 15 residues. The germline V and J ends were trimmed by 4 bases and 6 bases, with 17 bases remaining between them. In DNA form, the CDR3 reads TGCGCCAGCAGCCGTGCGGGGGCGGTCGGTCAGCCCCAGCATTTT. This gives the protein CASSRAGAVGQPQHF. Based on the CDR3 plus reference TRBV5-1 and TRBJ1-5, the full variable domain is KAGVTQTPRYLIKTRGQQVTLSCSPISGHRSVSWYQQTPGQGLQFLFEYFSETQRNKGNFPGRFSGRQFSNSRSEMNVSTLELGDSALYLCASSRAGAVGQPQHFGDGTRLSIL.

This rearrangement joins TRBV11-1 to TRBJ1-2; no clear D. Trimming shortened V by 5 bases and J by 1 base, and 8 bases separated the two germline ends. CDR1 and CDR2 (germline): SGHAT, FQDESV (reference sequence). The CDR3 runs 13 residues. The CDR3 reads CASSDQNNYGYTF. CDR3 sequence (DNA): TGTGCCAGCAGCGACCAGAATAACTATGGCTACACCTTC.

Written as DNA, the CDR3 is TGTGCCAGCAGTGAACAGGGACCCTACGAGCAGTACTTC. Its protein is CASSEQGPYEQYF. The gene calls are TRBV6-5 and TRBJ2-7, with D tentatively TRBD1 (6 bases). Between the trimmed V and J ends, which lost 5 bases and 2 bases, there was a span of 10 bases. This CDR3 contains 13 residues. Per the germline V gene, CDR1 is MNHEY and CDR2 is SVGAGI.

The table lists this clone with a few counts. The chain joins TRBV18 to TRBJ2-3; no clear D gene. This CDR3 spans 13 amino acids. Germline lookup yields CDR1 KGHSH and CDR2 LQKENI. Between the trimmed V and J ends, which lost 1 base and 4 bases, there was a span of 6 bases. CDR3 protein: CASSPLGADTQYF. The CDR3 nucleotides read TGTGCCAGCTCACCACTAGGCGCAGATACGCAGTATTTT. Full variable domain (rest looked up from reference TRBV18 and TRBJ2-3): NAGVMQNPRHLVRRRGQEARLRCSPMKGHSHVYWYRQLPEEGLKFMVYLQKENIIDESGMPKERFSAEFPKEGPSILRIQQVVRGDSAAYFCASSPLGADTQYFGPGTRLTVL.

This clone has only a few counts. The V gene is TRBV5-1, the J gene TRBJ2-2; possible D gene TRBD1, 6 bases. The CDR3 runs to 15 residues. V gave up 4 bases and J gave up 2 bases, with 12 bases separating them. The germline V gene encodes CDR1 SGHRS and CDR2 YFSETQ. The CDR3 bases are TGCGCCAGCAGCCCCGGGACACCCAACACCGGGGAGCTGTTTTTT. It codes for CASSPGTPNTGELFF.

The genes are TRBV5-1 and TRBJ2-3; TRBD1 is a possible D gene (5 bases). Germline values: CDR1 SGHRS, CDR2 YFSETQ. The CDR3 is 14 amino acids. Trimming shortened V by 0 bases and J by 6 bases, and 11 bases separated the two germline ends. CDR3 DNA sequence: TGCGCCAGCAGCTTGGGCCTGACAGTCGATACGCAGTATTTT. This sequence encodes CASSLGLTVDTQYF.

This rearrangement joins TRBV29-1 to TRBJ2-7, with 7 bases fitting TRBD1. The germline CDR1 and CDR2 sequences are SQVTM and ANQGSEA. This CDR3 is 12 amino acids long. V was pared by 3 bases and J by 6 bases, with 5 bases of the junction left unmatched. CDR3 sequence (DNA): TGCAGCGTTGATTTCAACAGGGGCGAGCAGTACTTC. It specifies CSVDFNRGEQYF.

The rearrangement links TRBV2 to TRBJ2-3; TRBD2 matches at 9 bases. Per the germline V gene, CDR1 is SNHLY and CDR2 is FYNNEI. With V trimmed by 6 bases and J by 4 bases, 8 bases remained unmatched. The CDR3 is 15 residues long. In DNA form, the CDR3 reads TGTGCCAGCAGCGTAGCGGGAGTCCGCGCAGATACGCAGTATTTT. This sequence encodes CASSVAGVRADTQYF.

The chain is built from TRBV9 and TRBJ2-7; TRBD1 matches 8 bases. Trimming cost V 4 bases and J 0 bases; bases outside gene matches: 6. Per the germline V gene, CDR1 is SGDLS and CDR2 is YYNGEE. The CDR3 extends over 15 amino acids. The CDR3 bases are TGTGCCAGCAGCCCCGGACAGGGAAACTCCTACGAGCAGTACTTC. Amino acid sequence: CASSPGQGNSYEQYF.

This clone was observed a handful of times. The genes are TRBV5-1 and TRBJ2-7, with D unclear. Germline V lookup: CDR1 SGHRS, CDR2 YFSETQ. Trimming removed 4 bases at V and 3 bases at J, with 11 bases between. The CDR3 spans 13 residues. In DNA form, the CDR3 reads TGCGCCAGCAGCCTCGACCCGTACTACGAGCAGTACTTC. Protein: CASSLDPYYEQYF.